This T cell receptor beta chain derives from a study of T-cell reconstitution after alpha-beta-depleted transplantation in children. Broader study findings: A year post-transplant, T-cell counts and diversity derived mostly from newly produced T cells. Recipient T cells and thymic progenitors that survived gave rise to the high TCRbeta diversity observed at day 60 in some patients. Several hundred graft clones that had expanded were reportedly the source of alpha-beta T cells about two months after transplant.

The TCRbeta library incorporated unique molecular identifiers. TCRdb reanalysed the PCR reads using MiXCR and keeps one entry per CDR3 protein. The sample comprises some 300,000 distinct CDR3 sequences, around 7.3% of which are singletons, and 9.1% rests with the top ten. Ten or more counts support this clonotype. As yet, its antigen is unknown. Trimming pared 1 base from V and 7 bases from J, leaving 20 bases between. The CDR3 has 17 residues. Germline assignment: CDR1 MDHEN and CDR2 SYDVKM. The TCR comes from a female patient between 2 and 15 years old who had a stem cell transplant for Fanconi anemia, so the T cells may come from the graft donor. This material consisted of peripheral blood, taken 360 days after TCRalphabeta/CD19-depleted stem cell transplant. This chain links TRBV28 with TRBJ2-1; tentative D call: TRBD2 (6 bases). The CDR3 nucleotides read TGTGCCAGCAGTTTATCCCTTTCGGGGGACTGGTTGAATGAGCAGTTCTTC. This codes for CASSLSLSGDWLNEQFF.